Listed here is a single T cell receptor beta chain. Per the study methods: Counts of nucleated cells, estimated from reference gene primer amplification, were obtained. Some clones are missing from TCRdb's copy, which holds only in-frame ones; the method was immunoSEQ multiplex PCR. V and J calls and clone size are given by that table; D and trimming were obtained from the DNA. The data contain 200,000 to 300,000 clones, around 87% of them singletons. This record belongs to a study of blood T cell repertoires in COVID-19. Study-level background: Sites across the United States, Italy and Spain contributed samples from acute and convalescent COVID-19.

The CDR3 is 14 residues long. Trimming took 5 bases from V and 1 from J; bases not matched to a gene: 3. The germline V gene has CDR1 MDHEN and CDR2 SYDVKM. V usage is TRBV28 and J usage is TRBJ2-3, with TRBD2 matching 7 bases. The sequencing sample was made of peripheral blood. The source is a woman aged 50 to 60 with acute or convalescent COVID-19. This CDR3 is CASSRAGRTDTQYF. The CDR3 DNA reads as TGTGCCAGCAGTCGAGCGGGACGCACAGATACGCAGTATTTT.